Listed below are T cell receptor beta chains from one sample, sequenced in a study of CD8 T cells in ankylosing spondylitis. In TCRdb, the 5' RACE reads were re-called with MiXCR into one record per CDR3 protein. The data show some 450,000 distinct CDR3 sequences, 15% to 20% seen once. Sequenced sample: blood, either unsorted or a sorted T cell fraction (not recorded which). The source of these receptors is a male donor with ankylosing spondylitis. CDR3s include the opening cysteine and the closing phenylalanine or tryptophan. A D gene is named only where the DNA matches it firmly. For some rows the clone size is stated as once, few or many, or as a class when expanded; others skip it.

J	D	V	size	length	DNA	CDR3
TRBJ2-5	NA	TRBV20-1	few	15	TGCAGTGCTAGAGTTACAGCACCTGGGAAGGAGACCCAGTACTTC	CSARVTAPGKETQYF
TRBJ2-6	NA	TRBV5-1	NA	16	TGCGCCAGCAGCGTGGGAGGGGGCTCTGGGGCCAACGTCCTGACTTTC	CASSVGGGSGANVLTF
TRBJ2-3	TRBD2	TRBV12-3/TRBV12-4	NA	18	TGTGCCAGCAGCCCAGTTAGCGGGGGGGCCGACGGCACAGATACGCAGTATTTT	CASSPVSGGADGTDTQYF
TRBJ2-5	NA	TRBV6-2/TRBV6-3	few	12	TGTGCCAGCATGAGCCAGACCGAGACCCAGTACTTC	CASMSQTETQYF
TRBJ2-7	NA	TRBV20-1	many	13	TGCAGTGCTAGCGAGTCCCTAGCCTACGAGCAGTACTTC	CSASESLAYEQYF
TRBJ2-7	TRBD1	TRBV10-1	NA	14	TGCGCCAGCAGTCCAGGGGGTTCCCACTACGAGCAGTACTTC	CASSPGGSHYEQYF
TRBJ1-5	TRBD1	TRBV7-8	few	19	TGTGCCAGCAGCCTAAGGACAGGGGGATTGGCTTTGGGCAATCAGCCCCAGCATTTT	CASSLRTGGLALGNQPQHF
TRBJ2-2	TRBD2	TRBV5-5	few	14	TGTGCCAGCAGCGCCGGGACTAGCATGGGGGAGCTGTTTTTT	CASSAGTSMGELFF
TRBJ2-7	TRBD2	TRBV29-1	many	13	TGCAGCGTTAGGCTACTAGCGGGACGGGAGCAGTACTTC	CSVRLLAGREQYF
TRBJ2-3	TRBD1	TRBV4-1	NA	17	TGCGCCAGCAGCCAAGTGGACAAGACAGGGGGAGCAGATACGCAGTATTTT	CASSQVDKTGGADTQYF
TRBJ2-7	NA	TRBV6-2/TRBV6-3	few	16	TGTGCCAGCCGAAATGTTAACAGCGCCTTCTCCTACGAGCAGTACTTC	CASRNVNSAFSYEQYF
TRBJ2-7	NA	TRBV6-2/TRBV6-3	NA	15	TGTGCCAGCAGTTACAATCCCCCAACGAATGTCGAGCAGTACTTC	CASSYNPPTNVEQYF
TRBJ1-2	NA	TRBV7-8	NA	14	TGTGCCAGCAGCTTAGACGAGGGGTCTTATGGCTACACCTTC	CASSLDEGSYGYTF
TRBJ2-3	NA	TRBV7-9	few	15	TGTGCCAGCAGCCCCCGGATGGGGGCGGCAGATACGCAGTATTTT	CASSPRMGAADTQYF
TRBJ1-6	TRBD1	TRBV5-1	NA	14	TGCGCCAGCAGTGGGACAGGGTTGGATTCACCCCTCCACTTT	CASSGTGLDSPLHF
TRBJ1-5	NA	TRBV6-1	many	15	TGTGCCAGCAGTGAAAGGCCCGGCGGCAATCAGCCCCAGCATTTT	CASSERPGGNQPQHF
TRBJ1-1	NA	TRBV20-1	NA	12	TGCAGTGCCCCAAGGGGGGGCACTGAAGCTTTCTTT	CSAPRGGTEAFF
TRBJ1-5	NA	TRBV19	NA	13	TGTGCCAGTAGTATTGAGAATGGGCAGCCCCAGCATTTT	CASSIENGQPQHF
TRBJ2-7	NA	TRBV5-1	few	15	TGCGCCAGCAGCCTCCAAACAGGGACTCCCTACGAGCAGTACTTC	CASSLQTGTPYEQYF
TRBJ2-7	TRBD1	TRBV15	NA	14	TGTGCCACCAGCAGCACAGGGGGCGAGTACGAGCAGTACTTC	CATSSTGGEYEQYF
TRBJ1-2	TRBD1	TRBV12-3/TRBV12-4	NA	16	TGTGCCAGCAGTTCCAGCGACAGGGCCGGGGGAGGGGGCTACACCTTC	CASSSSDRAGGGGYTF
TRBJ2-7	TRBD1	TRBV5-1	many	14	TGCGCCAGCAGCTTGAGGACAGGGCCCTACGAGCAGTACTTC	CASSLRTGPYEQYF
TRBJ1-5	TRBD1	TRBV20-1	many	13	TGCAGTGCTAGAGGACAGGGTGGTCAGCCCCAGCATTTT	CSARGQGGQPQHF
TRBJ2-2	TRBD2	TRBV5-1	few	16	TGCGCCAGCAGCTTGTCCGGGACTAGGGGCACCGGGGAGCTGTTTTTT	CASSLSGTRGTGELFF
TRBJ2-1	NA	TRBV18	NA	14	TGTGCCAGCTCACGGGACTTGCAGTACAATGAGCAGTTCTTC	CASSRDLQYNEQFF
TRBJ2-5	NA	TRBV5-1	NA	14	TGCGCCAGCAGCCATGGGACTCCAAGAGAAACCCAGTACTTC	CASSHGTPRETQYF
TRBJ1-6	NA	TRBV7-8	NA	17	TGTGCCAGCAGCTTAGAGGACAGAACAATTTTTAATTCACCCCTCCACTTT	CASSLEDRTIFNSPLHF
TRBJ2-2	TRBD1	TRBV28	NA	18	TGTGCCAGCAGTTTATACGCCCCTTTGACAGGGCTGGTCGGGGAGCTGTTTTTT	CASSLYAPLTGLVGELFF
TRBJ2-7	NA	TRBV11-2	NA	11	TGTGCCAGCAGCAACGGACAGCTTCAGTACTTC	CASSNGQLQYF
TRBJ2-1	NA	TRBV11-3	NA	14	TGTGCCAGCAGCTTACAGGGGATAAACAATGAGCAGTTCTTC	CASSLQGINNEQFF
TRBJ2-7	NA	TRBV20-1	NA	13	TGCAGTGCTAGAGATCCTGGGGTCTACGAGCAGTACTTC	CSARDPGVYEQYF
TRBJ2-5	NA	TRBV21-1	NA	15	TGTGCCAGCAGCAAAGTTTCCGGGGTGGTTGTGACCCAGTACTTC	CASSKVSGVVVTQYF
TRBJ2-2	NA	TRBV14	NA	13	TGTGCCAGCAGCAAGTGGAACACCGGGGAGCTGTTTTTT	CASSKWNTGELFF
TRBJ2-5	NA	TRBV20-1	few	14	TGCAGTGCCCCTTCATGGGGATCTCAAGAGACCCAGTACTTC	CSAPSWGSQETQYF
TRBJ1-2	NA	TRBV20-1	few	16	TGCAGTGCTAGAGACCTCAGGGCACAACGGCACTATGGCTACACCTTC	CSARDLRAQRHYGYTF
TRBJ2-3	TRBD2	TRBV12-3/TRBV12-4	many	15	TGTGCCAGCAGAAGGGGAGGGGCGCGGACAGATACGCAGTATTTT	CASRRGGARTDTQYF
TRBJ1-6	NA	TRBV9	few	15	TGTGCCAGCAGCGCAAGGACGGGGAATAATTCACCCCTCCACTTT	CASSARTGNNSPLHF
TRBJ1-1	NA	TRBV7-9	few	15	TGTGCCAGCAGCTCTGCGAGCGATATGAACACTGAAGCTTTCTTT	CASSSASDMNTEAFF
TRBJ2-5	NA	TRBV5-1	NA	12	TGCGCCAGCAGCTTGGGCTGGGAGACCCAGTACTTC	CASSLGWETQYF
TRBJ2-7	NA	TRBV11-1	many	15	TGTGCCAGCAGCTTCGACCGCGGTCTCGCCTACGAGCAGTACTTC	CASSFDRGLAYEQYF
TRBJ2-7	NA	TRBV14	NA	13	TGTGCCAGCAGCCACCAGACAGTTAACGAGCAGTACTTC	CASSHQTVNEQYF
TRBJ1-1	NA	TRBV27	few	14	TGTGCCAGCAGTTCCCCGGACCCCGCGGGTGAAGCTTTCTTT	CASSSPDPAGEAFF
TRBJ2-7	NA	TRBV11-2	NA	12	TGTGCCAGCAGCTTATTTACCTACGAGCAGTACTTC	CASSLFTYEQYF
TRBJ2-5	TRBD2	TRBV7-8	NA	15	TGTGCCAGCAGCTTGAGCGGGAGCTTCGGAGAGACCCAGTACTTC	CASSLSGSFGETQYF
TRBJ2-3	NA	TRBV20-1	many	16	TGCAGTGCTAGAGATGCCTTTACAGGTTTTACAGATACGCAGTATTTT	CSARDAFTGFTDTQYF
TRBJ2-5	TRBD2	TRBV20-1	few	13	TGCAGTGCTATGCGGGAGGGCCGAGAGACCCAGTACTTC	CSAMREGRETQYF
TRBJ2-2	TRBD1	TRBV12-3/TRBV12-4	many	17	TGTGCCAGCACCCCCCTGGACAGGGGGCCGAACACCGGGGAGCTGTTTTTT	CASTPLDRGPNTGELFF
TRBJ2-5	NA	TRBV30	NA	14	TGTGCCTGGAGTGTAGGCGGACTGTCAGAGACCCAGTACTTC	CAWSVGGLSETQYF